This is a list of T cell receptor beta chains from one sample in a study of blood T cell repertoires in COVID-19. Sequencing used immunoSEQ multiplex PCR; TCRdb keeps in-frame clones, though not all of them. The sample has some 360,000 clones, over 85% seen once. The source material was peripheral blood. Receptors were obtained from a woman in her fifties or sixties with COVID-19, enrolled during active disease. Both conserved end residues are part of each CDR3. Each record gives: V gene, clone size, J gene, D gene, CDR3 protein, CDR3 DNA. D genes are given only for firm matches. A clone size is listed for some rows: how often the clone was seen (once, few, many), or a class if it is expanded.

TRBV6-5,NA,TRBJ2-7,TRBD1,CASRATGVGVEQYF,TGTGCCAGCAGGGCTACAGGGGTAGGGGTCGAGCAGTACTTC
TRBV11-2,once,TRBJ1-3,NA,CASSLDGGRAGNTIYF,TGTGCCAGCAGCTTAGATGGCGGCAGGGCGGGAAACACCATATATTTT
TRBV6-1,NA,TRBJ1-1,NA,CASSEVFGNRRTEAFF,TGTGCCAGCAGTGAGGTTTTCGGCAACCGGCGGACTGAAGCTTTCTTT
TRBV10-2,once,TRBJ1-1,NA,CASSVRGDGAEAFF,TGCGCCAGCAGTGTTCGGGGAGACGGCGCTGAAGCTTTCTTT
TRBV7-3,NA,TRBJ1-1,NA,CASSRTVNTEAFF,TGTGCCAGCAGCCGGACTGTGAACACTGAAGCTTTCTTT
TRBV29-1,NA,TRBJ2-7,TRBD1,CSVELSTGGYEQYF,TGCAGCGTTGAGTTGTCGACAGGGGGATACGAGCAGTACTTC
TRBV11-3,NA,TRBJ2-1,NA,CASSLVSNEQFF,TGTGCCAGCAGCTTAGTGTCGAATGAGCAGTTCTTC
TRBV7-9,NA,TRBJ1-1,NA,CASSLDEVAFF,TGTGCCAGCAGCTTAGATGAGGTAGCTTTCTTT
TRBV18,NA,TRBJ2-5,NA,CASSHGNPRGETQYF,TGTGCCAGCTCACACGGGAACCCCCGGGGGGAGACCCAGTACTTC
TRBV7-9,NA,TRBJ2-5,NA,CASSSLGKETQYF,TGTGCCAGCAGCTCCCTCGGGAAAGAGACCCAGTACTTC
TRBV2,once,TRBJ2-7,NA,CATRDPGHYLYEQYF,TGTGCCACCCGGGACCCGGGACACTACCTCTACGAGCAGTACTTC
TRBV5-1,NA,TRBJ2-7,TRBD1,CARPRGRRPSSYEQYF,TGCGCCAGACCCAGGGGGCGAAGACCGAGCTCCTACGAGCAGTACTTC
TRBV5-1,NA,TRBJ2-1,NA,CASSGRRYNEQFF,TGCGCCAGCAGTGGCAGGCGATACAATGAGCAGTTCTTC
TRBV28,NA,TRBJ1-1,NA,CASNLTPGRAFF,TGTGCCAGCAATCTCACGCCGGGTCGGGCTTTCTTT